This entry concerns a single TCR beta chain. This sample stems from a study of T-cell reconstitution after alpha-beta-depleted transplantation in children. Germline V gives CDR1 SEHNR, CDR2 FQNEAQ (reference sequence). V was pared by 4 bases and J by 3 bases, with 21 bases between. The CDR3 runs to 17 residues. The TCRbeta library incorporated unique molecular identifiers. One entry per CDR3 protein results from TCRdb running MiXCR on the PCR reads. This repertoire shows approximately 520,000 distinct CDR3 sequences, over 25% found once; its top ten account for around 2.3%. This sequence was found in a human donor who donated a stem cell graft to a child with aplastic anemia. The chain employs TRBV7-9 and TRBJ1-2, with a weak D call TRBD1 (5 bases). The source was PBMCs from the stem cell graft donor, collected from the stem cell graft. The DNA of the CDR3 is TGTGCCAGCAGCTCAAGGAACGCGGGACGGCCTTACTATGGCTACACCTTC. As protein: CASSSRNAGRPYYGYTF.